This T cell receptor (beta chain) was identified during a study of CD8+CD57+ T cells in acquired aplastic anemia. This clonotype was detected many times. Germline assignment: CDR1 DFQATT and CDR2 SNEGSKA (reference sequence). V shed 3 bases and J shed 7 bases, with 6 bases lying between them. The CDR3 sequence is 10 residues long. TCR beta VDJ and CDR3 were profiled, and genomic DNA was the template. TCRdb re-called the reads through MiXCR, storing one row per CDR3 protein. The sample has some 160,000 distinct CDR3 sequences, around 52% seen once. Patients chosen for sequencing had shown CD8+CD57+ cell expansion by flow cytometry.

The specimen was sorted CD4+, CD8+, or CD8+CD57+ T cells (not recorded which) from PBMCs. The receptor was isolated from a human donor with aplastic anemia. The J gene is TRBJ1-1, the V gene TRBV20-1; D remains unclear. CDR3 sequence (DNA): TGCAGTGCTAGGCCCGGTGAAGCTTTCTTT. Residues: CSARPGEAFF.